Detailed here is one TCR beta chain. Its antigen remains unidentified. The V gene lost 3 bases and the J gene lost 4 bases, with 3 bases spanning the gap. Germline CDR1 and CDR2: SGHTA and FQGNSA. CDR3 size: 11 residues. The data were obtained in a study of T cell responses to AZD1222 COVID-19 vaccine. Study-wide points: It should be noted that donors were predominantly white British and more often female, and clonal diversity was possibly underestimated.

Profiling relied on immunoSEQ multiplex PCR, and the TCRdb table lists in-frame clones only, not all of them. This repertoire shows roughly 130,000 clones, 88% found once; its top ten account for about 8.3%. The sample consisted of peripheral blood, taken on day 0 of AZD1222 vaccination. The chain employs TRBV7-2 and TRBJ2-5, with unresolved D. This receptor was identified in an adult in good health. The chain's CDR3 is CASSFLETQYF. The DNA of the CDR3 is TGTGCCAGCAGCTTTTTAGAGACCCAGTACTTC.